This T cell receptor (beta chain) was sequenced for a study of T cell repertoires and HLA-DP antigens. In the study overall: In vitro CD4+ alloreactivity was against HeLa-presented HLA-DP. DNA input averaged roughly 230 ng in sorted CD137+CD4+ and 900 to 1,500 ng in pre-culture CD4+. Donor ages ranged from 18-to-29 to 60-to-69; two men, one woman.

Measured with immunoSEQ multiplex PCR; TCRdb has only the in-frame clones, and not every one. The data show 65,000 to 95,000 clones, just under 80% seen once. Comments on this clone: Its target is unknown.

General study results and limits: Antigen presentation used HeLa cells, with total CD4+ cells responding.

Trimming removed 2 bases at V and 1 base at J, with 11 bases between. CDR3 length: 15 amino acids. Germline CDR1 reads MNHEY; CDR2 reads SVGAGI. The chain couples TRBV6-5 to TRBJ1-1; perhaps TRBD1 as D (5 bases). The origin of this receptor is a man aged 60 to 69 in good health and CMV-seronegative. Sequences were obtained from CD4+ T cells from PBMCs. The CDR3 is CASSYERGANTEAFF. The CDR3 nucleotides read TGTGCCAGCAGTTACGAAAGGGGAGCGAACACTGAAGCTTTCTTT.